The 28 T cell receptor beta chains below all came from one sample that was sequenced in a study of OX40 agonist ivuxolimab in advanced cancers. The method was immunoSEQ multiplex PCR; TCRdb's version includes in-frame clones alone and lacks a portion of them. The data contain about 59,000 clones, over 80% of them singletons. The source material was CD4+ or CD8+ T cells sorted from blood, sampled in a trial of the OX40 agonist ivuxolimab. The receptor set was obtained from an adult with an advanced solid tumor such as melanoma, head and neck, liver or kidney cancer.

This rearrangement joins TRBV29-1 to TRBJ2-1, with 16 bases fitting TRBD2. This CDR3 has 17 residues. The V gene's germline CDR1 is SQVTM and CDR2 ANQGSEA. J lost 1 base, V lost 6 bases, and 6 bases had no gene match. This CDR3 reads CSVAGTSGRVSYNEQFF. DNA of the CDR3: TGCAGCGTCGCCGGGACTAGCGGGAGGGTTTCCTACAATGAGCAGTTCTTC.

The J gene is TRBJ1-1, the V gene TRBV19, with D unresolved. The CDR3 is 13 amino acids. V was trimmed by 0 bases and J by 7 bases, leaving 9 bases between them. Germline loops: CDR1 LNHDA, CDR2 SQIVND (reference sequence). CDR3 loop: CASSIDPKFEAFF. DNA of the CDR3: TGTGCCAGTAGTATAGATCCCAAGTTTGAAGCTTTCTTT.

The CDR3 region has the DNA TGCGCCAGCAGCCAAGTCCCGTTGAGCCCCTACGAGCAGTACTTC. Translating gives CASSQVPLSPYEQYF. V and J are TRBV4-3 and TRBJ2-7; D is unresolved. V was clipped by 1 base and J by 2 bases, with 12 bases between them. Germline loops: CDR1 LGHNA, CDR2 YSLEER. This CDR3 has 15 amino acids.

The chain couples TRBV9 to TRBJ2-4; D possibly corresponds to TRBD2 (6 bases). Germline loops: CDR1 SGDLS, CDR2 YYNGEE. Trimming pared 3 bases from V and 7 bases from J, leaving 20 bases between. The CDR3 extends over 16 amino acids. Here the CDR3 reads CASSETHLGGGNIQYF. CDR3 sequence (DNA): TGTGCCAGCAGCGAGACCCACCTCGGGGGTGGGAACATTCAGTACTTC.

CDR3: CATSRWKSADQPQHF. The CDR3 bases are TGTGCCACCAGCAGGTGGAAGAGTGCCGATCAGCCCCAGCATTTT. The chain links TRBV15 to TRBJ1-5; D uncertain. The germline gives CDR1 LNHNV, CDR2 YYDKDF (reference sequence). The CDR3 covers 15 residues. Trimming shortened V by 3 bases and J by 5 bases, and 14 bases separated the two germline ends.

J is TRBJ1-1 and V is TRBV2; unclear D gene. The CDR3 has 13 residues. The V end was cut by 4 bases, the J end by 0 bases, with 6 bases between. CDR1 SNHLY and CDR2 FYNNEI come from the germline V gene. In DNA, the CDR3 is TGTGCCAGCAGTGTAGGGCTGAACACTGAAGCTTTCTTT. Its protein is CASSVGLNTEAFF. The entire variable domain, with the rest obtained from reference TRBV2 and TRBJ1-1, is as follows: EPEVTQTPSHQVTQMGQEVILRCVPISNHLYFYWYRQILGQKVEFLVSFYNNEISEKSEIFDDQFSVERPDGSNFTLKIRSTKLEDSAMYFCASSVGLNTEAFFGQGTRLTVV.

CDR3 region: CASSPPVRGEAFF. The CDR3 nucleotides are TGTGCCAGCTCACCCCCTGTGAGGGGTGAAGCTTTCTTT. This chain uses TRBV18 with TRBJ1-1; D is perhaps TRBD1 (5 bases). The CDR3 extends over 13 amino acids. CDR1 and CDR2 (germline): KGHSH, LQKENI. The V and J ends lost 3 bases and 7 bases respectively, with 12 bases between them.

The sample holds a few counts of this clone. This chain joins TRBV11-2 and TRBJ2-1, with D possibly being TRBD1 or TRBD2 (5 bases each). The CDR3 sequence is 13 residues long. Germline CDR1 and CDR2: SGHAT and FQNNGV. Trimming took off 3 bases at V and 8 bases at J, with 11 bases between the two ends. The CDR3 loop is CASSFPGADEQFF. CDR3 DNA: TGTGCCAGCAGCTTCCCCGGGGCTGATGAGCAGTTCTTC.

The gene calls are TRBV27 and TRBJ2-3; a weak D match, TRBD1 (6 bases). CDR3 length: 15 amino acids. Germline CDR1 is MNHEY and CDR2 is SMNVEV (reference sequence). V was cut by 3 bases and J by 3 bases, with 13 bases left in between. The CDR3 protein is CASSFKTGGTDTQYF. CDR3 nucleotide sequence: TGTGCCAGCAGTTTCAAGACAGGTGGAACAGATACGCAGTATTTT.

The V call is TRBV27, the J call TRBJ1-6; D ambiguous. The germline CDR1 and CDR2 sequences are MNHEY and SMNVEV (reference sequence). V was trimmed by 5 bases and J by 5 bases, leaving 7 bases between them. The CDR3 consists of 13 residues. The CDR3 nucleotides read TGTGCCAGCAGTATAAGACATAATTCACCCCTCCACTTT. Amino acid sequence: CASSIRHNSPLHF.

The chain joins TRBV30 to TRBJ1-2; 7 positions match TRBD1. The CDR3 is 15 amino acids. V was clipped by 8 bases and J by 8 bases; unmatched bases: 20. The germline gives CDR1 GTSNPN, CDR2 SVGIG (reference sequence). This CDR3 reads CARYSRGGILYGYTF. The CDR3 DNA is TGTGCCAGATACTCGAGAGGGGGCATTCTTTACGGCTACACCTTC. The full variable domain, its missing parts supplied by reference TRBV30 and TRBJ1-2, is SQTIHQWPATLVQPVGSPLSLECTVEGTSNPNLYWYRQAAGRGLQLLFYSVGIGQISSEVPQNLSASRPQDRQFILSSKKLLLSDSGFYLCARYSRGGILYGYTFGSGTRLTVV.

The rearrangement links TRBV5-4 to TRBJ2-5; the D gene is possibly TRBD1 (5 bases). The CDR3 extends over 15 amino acids. Per the germline V gene, CDR1 is SGHNT and CDR2 is YYREEE (reference sequence). Trimming took 6 bases from V and 1 from J, leaving 16 bases between them. The CDR3 protein is CASTFSTAGQETQYF. The DNA of the CDR3 is TGTGCCAGCACCTTCTCGACAGCTGGCCAAGAGACCCAGTACTTC.

V usage is TRBV10-2 and J usage is TRBJ1-3, with D unclear. This CDR3 spans 12 amino acids. With 7 bases removed from V and 2 bases from J, the gap between germline ends came to 6 bases. The germline V gene has CDR1 WSHSY and CDR2 SAAADI. CDR3: CASKIAGNTIYF. The CDR3 DNA sequence: TGCGCCAGCAAAATTGCTGGAAACACCATATATTTT.

J is TRBJ1-1 and V is TRBV7-3; no clear D gene. The V gene's germline CDR1 is SGHTA and CDR2 FQGTGA. The V gene lost 0 bases and the J gene lost 0 bases, with 11 bases spanning the gap. The CDR3 loop spans 16 amino acids. CDR3 amino acids: CASSLTGDRMNTEAFF. The CDR3 DNA sequence: TGTGCCAGCAGCTTAACTGGCGACCGAATGAACACTGAAGCTTTCTTT.

This chain uses TRBV23-1 with TRBJ2-7, with 9 nucleotides matching TRBD1. TRBV23-1 is annotated as an ORF whose role is uncertain. Germline trimming cut 0 bases from V and 0 bases from J; bases unmatched to any gene: 18. CDR3 length: 21 amino acids. CDR3 DNA sequence: TGCGCCAGCAGTCAATCCGGCTTGGGACAGGGTGATAGATCCAGCTCCTACGAGCAGTACTTC. It yields the protein CASSQSGLGQGDRSSSYEQYF.

The chain links TRBV10-3 to TRBJ1-5, with D possibly matching TRBD1 (6 bases). With 0 bases removed from V and 3 bases from J, the gap between germline ends came to 18 bases. The CDR3 is made up of 18 amino acids. Germline V lookup: CDR1 ENHRY, CDR2 SYGVKD. CDR3 bases: TGTGCCATCAGTGAGTCGACGGGGGGCCAGGGGTCCAATCAGCCCCAGCATTTT. It is translated as CAISESTGGQGSNQPQHF.

This sequence joins TRBV27 and TRBJ2-6, with D tentatively TRBD1 (6 bases). The germline CDR1 and CDR2 sequences are MNHEY and SMNVEV (reference sequence). V lost 0 bases and J lost 1, with 16 bases in between. The CDR3 has 19 residues. CDR3 DNA: TGTGCCAGCAGTTTATCGATGGGACAAATCTTATCTGGGGCCAACGTCCTGACTTTC. Its translation is CASSLSMGQILSGANVLTF. The full variable domain, its missing parts supplied by reference TRBV27 and TRBJ2-6, is EAQVTQNPRYLITVTGKKLTVTCSQNMNHEYMSWYRQDPGLGLRQIYYSMNVEVTDKGDVPEGYKVSRKEKRNFPLILESPSPNQTSLYFCASSLSMGQILSGANVLTFGAGSRLTVL.

This chain uses TRBV5-1 with TRBJ1-2, with a possible D match to TRBD1 (6 bases). V was pared by 1 base and J by 3 bases, with 13 bases between. The germline V gene has CDR1 SGHRS and CDR2 YFSETQ. The CDR3 loop spans 15 amino acids. This chain's CDR3 is CASSLNFRGDYGYTF. For the CDR3, the DNA is TGCGCCAGCAGCTTGAATTTCAGGGGCGACTATGGCTACACCTTC.

This rearrangement joins TRBV27 to TRBJ2-1; 14 bases map to TRBD2. Trimming cost V 7 bases and J 4 bases; bases outside gene matches: 12. CDR1 and CDR2 from the germline V gene are MNHEY and SMNVEV (reference sequence). CDR3 length: 18 amino acids. CDR3 nucleotides: TGTGCCAGCACAGGACTAGCGGGGGGTCGACCGAGGTACAATGAGCAGTTCTTC. This translates into CASTGLAGGRPRYNEQFF.

This chain connects TRBV28 to TRBJ1-2; no reliable D call. V gave up 5 bases and J gave up 4 bases, with 17 bases separating them. The V gene's germline CDR1 is MDHEN and CDR2 SYDVKM. The CDR3 runs 15 residues. The CDR3 region has the DNA TGTGCCAGCAGTCCGAGGACGGTCCTGGTCTATGGCTACACCTTC. Translating gives CASSPRTVLVYGYTF.

The chain uses TRBV4-1 and TRBJ2-2; 11 positions agree with TRBD2. Germline assignment: CDR1 MGHRA and CDR2 YSYEKL. V was pared by 4 bases and J by 10 bases, with 20 bases of the junction left unmatched. The CDR3 has 19 residues. The CDR3 DNA follows: TGCGCCAGCAGCCCCGGCCCTCTCTCGGCTAGCGGGGGGCGGGAGGAGCTGTTTTTT. It yields the protein CASSPGPLSASGGREELFF.

The chain uses TRBV5-6 and TRBJ1-3, with a weak D call TRBD1 (5 bases). V lost 4 bases and J 0 bases, leaving 11 bases between the germline ends. This CDR3 comprises 15 residues. Germline V CDR1 and CDR2: SGHDT, YYEEEE. CDR3 amino acids: CASSPQGLSGNTIYF. As DNA, the CDR3 is TGTGCCAGCAGCCCGCAGGGCCTCTCTGGAAACACCATATATTTT.

This clone was recorded a few times. The V and J genes are TRBV19 and TRBJ2-3; TRBD1 matches 9 bases. Germline CDR1 is LNHDA and CDR2 is SQIVND (reference sequence). The CDR3 covers 16 residues. With V trimmed by 7 bases and J by 2 bases, 10 bases remained unmatched. This CDR3 is CASTSRTGDTTDTQYF. In DNA, the CDR3 is TGTGCCAGTACTTCTCGGACAGGGGATACCACAGATACGCAGTATTTT.

The CDR3 nucleotides are TGTGCCAGCAGTGACCCCACTACCGGGGAGCTGTTTTTT. Its translation is CASSDPTTGELFF. The genes are TRBV6-1 and TRBJ2-2; D is unresolved. Per germline, CDR1 MNHNS and CDR2 SASEGT. This CDR3 contains 13 residues. Trimming took 3 bases from V and 5 from J, leaving 7 bases between them.

The V call is TRBV5-4, the J call TRBJ2-5; TRBD1 might be the D (5 bases). CDR3 length equals 14 residues. Per the germline V gene, CDR1 is SGHNT and CDR2 is YYREEE (reference sequence). V was pared by 0 bases and J by 4 bases, with 10 bases between. CDR3 DNA: TGTGCCAGCAGCTTGGGACAGCGTCCAGAGACCCAGTACTTC. This gives the protein CASSLGQRPETQYF.

The chain joins TRBV11-3 to TRBJ2-1, with 8 bases matching TRBD1. This CDR3 has 13 amino acids. The junction had 4 bases not matched to a gene; V was cut back by 4 bases and J by 8 bases. The germline CDR1 and CDR2 sequences are SGHNT and YENEEA. DNA for the CDR3: TGTGCCAGCAGCTCCGACAGGGGCTATGAGCAGTTCTTC. Translation gives CASSSDRGYEQFF.

The chain employs TRBV6-5 and TRBJ1-1; D is undetermined. Trimming cost V 2 bases and J 0 bases, with 10 bases left between them. Per the germline V gene, CDR1 is MNHEY and CDR2 is SVGAGI. The CDR3 consists of 15 residues. The CDR3 DNA follows: TGTGCCAGCAGTTACACTTACAGATTGAACACTGAAGCTTTCTTT. It yields the protein CASSYTYRLNTEAFF.

Only one count was recorded for this clone. J is TRBJ2-3 and V is TRBV11-3, with 8 bases identical to TRBD2. Trimming cost V 5 bases and J 2 bases; bases outside gene matches: 9. The CDR3 runs 16 residues. Germline CDR1 and CDR2: SGHNT and YENEEA. In DNA, the CDR3 is TGTGCCAGCAGCAACGGGGGGGCCGGGAACACAGATACGCAGTATTTT. Its protein is CASSNGGAGNTDTQYF.